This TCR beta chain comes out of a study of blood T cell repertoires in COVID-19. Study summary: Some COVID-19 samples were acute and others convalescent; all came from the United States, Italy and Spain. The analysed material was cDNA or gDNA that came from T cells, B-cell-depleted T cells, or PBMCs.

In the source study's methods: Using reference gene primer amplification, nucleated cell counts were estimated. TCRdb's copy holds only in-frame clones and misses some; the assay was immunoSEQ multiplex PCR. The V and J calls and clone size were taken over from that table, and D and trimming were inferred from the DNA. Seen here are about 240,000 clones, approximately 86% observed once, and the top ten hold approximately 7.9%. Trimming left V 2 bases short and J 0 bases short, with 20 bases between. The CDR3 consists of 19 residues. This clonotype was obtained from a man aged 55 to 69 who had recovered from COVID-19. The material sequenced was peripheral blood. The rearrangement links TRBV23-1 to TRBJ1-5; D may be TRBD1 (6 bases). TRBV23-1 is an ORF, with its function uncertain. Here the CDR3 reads CASSQPDPTGIYSNQPQHF. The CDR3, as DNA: TGCGCCAGCAGTCAACCGGACCCCACAGGGATTTATAGCAATCAGCCCCAGCATTTT.